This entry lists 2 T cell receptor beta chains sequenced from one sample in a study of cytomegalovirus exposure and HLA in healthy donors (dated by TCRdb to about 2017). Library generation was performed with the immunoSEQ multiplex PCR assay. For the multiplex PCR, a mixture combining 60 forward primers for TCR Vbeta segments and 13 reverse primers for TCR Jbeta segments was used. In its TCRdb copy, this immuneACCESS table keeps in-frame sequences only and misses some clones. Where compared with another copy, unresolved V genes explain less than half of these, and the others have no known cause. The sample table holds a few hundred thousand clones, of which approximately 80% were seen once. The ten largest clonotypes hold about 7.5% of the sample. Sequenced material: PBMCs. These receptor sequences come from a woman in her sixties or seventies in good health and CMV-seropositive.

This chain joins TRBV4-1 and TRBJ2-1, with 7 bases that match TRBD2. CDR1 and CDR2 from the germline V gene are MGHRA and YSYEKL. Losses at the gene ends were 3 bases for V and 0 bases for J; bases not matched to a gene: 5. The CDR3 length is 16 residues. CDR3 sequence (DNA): TGCGCCAGCAGCCACTGGGAGGGTAGCTCCTACAATGAGCAGTTCTTC. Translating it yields CASSHWEGSSYNEQFF.

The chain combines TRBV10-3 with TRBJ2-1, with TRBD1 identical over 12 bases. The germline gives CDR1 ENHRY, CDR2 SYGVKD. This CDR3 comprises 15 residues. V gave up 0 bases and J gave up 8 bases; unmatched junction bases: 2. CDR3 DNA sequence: TGTGCCATCAGTGAGTCGGGACAGGGGGCGGATGAGCAGTTCTTC. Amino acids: CAISESGQGADEQFF.